These 29 T cell receptor beta chains came from one sample sequenced in a study of metastatic and nonmetastatic thyroid tumors. TCRdb ran MiXCR on the PCR reads. The sample holds around 20,000 clones, 35% to 40% seen once. No treatment of any kind had been given to any patient before thyroid surgery. Source material: tumor tissue. Receptors originate from a female donor with papillary thyroid cancer or a benign thyroid nodule (not recorded which). Some clones in this sample may be carry-over from other donors' samples.

The chain combines TRBV2 with TRBJ2-7; the D gene is possibly TRBD2 (6 bases). The CDR3 length is 12 residues. Germline V CDR1 and CDR2: SNHLY, FYNNEI. V was trimmed by 6 bases and J by 3 bases, leaving 9 bases between them. This CDR3 reads CASSDGGYEQYF. CDR3 in DNA: TGTGCCAGCAGCGACGGGGGCTACGAGCAGTACTTC.

CDR3 DNA sequence: TGTGCCAGCAGCCAGTACACATCAGATACGCAGTATTTT. Protein: CASSQYTSDTQYF. The chain joins TRBV7-9 to TRBJ2-3; D is undetermined. V was clipped by 5 bases and J by 4 bases, with 10 bases between them. This CDR3 comprises 13 residues. Germline lookup yields CDR1 SEHNR and CDR2 FQNEAQ (reference sequence). Full variable domain (missing parts from reference TRBV7-9 and TRBJ2-3): DTGVSQNPRHKITKRGQNVTFRCDPISEHNRLYWYRQTLGQGPEFLTYFQNEAQLEKSRLLSDRFSAERPKGSFSTLEIQRTEQGDSAMYLCASSQYTSDTQYFGPGTRLTVL.

The V and J genes are TRBV2 and TRBJ2-7, with 10 bases that match TRBD2. Trimming at V came to 7 bases and at J to 4 bases, leaving 10 bases not matched to a gene. The germline V gene encodes CDR1 SNHLY and CDR2 FYNNEI. This CDR3 has 15 residues. The CDR3 loop reads CASKSSGRSEYEQYF. CDR3 coding DNA: TGTGCCAGCAAAAGTAGCGGGAGGAGTGAATACGAGCAGTACTTC.

This clone was seen more than once but under ten times. The chain has TRBV19 and TRBJ2-7; weak D call: TRBD2 (5 bases). CDR1 LNHDA and CDR2 SQIVND come from the germline V gene (reference sequence). The CDR3 is 12 amino acids. V gave up 6 bases and J gave up 7 bases, with 13 bases separating them. The CDR3 spells CASREGGGEQYF. CDR3 nucleotide sequence: TGTGCCAGTAGAGAGGGTGGCGGGGAGCAGTACTTC.

Only a few counts were recorded for this clone. The rearrangement uses TRBV6-6 and TRBJ2-7, with D possibly being TRBD1 (5 bases). The CDR3 covers 15 residues. V was clipped by 0 bases and J by 1 base, with 10 bases between them. The germline CDR1 and CDR2 sequences are MNHNY and SVGAGI (reference sequence). For the CDR3, the DNA is TGTGCCAGCAGTTACTCGAAAGCAGGGTCCTACGAGCAGTACTTC. It specifies CASSYSKAGSYEQYF.

The rearrangement joins TRBV19 to TRBJ1-6; D gene ambiguous. Per the germline V gene, CDR1 is LNHDA and CDR2 is SQIVND (reference sequence). V was clipped by 0 bases and J by 3 bases, with 6 bases between them. CDR3 size: 15 residues. The DNA of the CDR3 is TGTGCCAGTAGTATAGACGGGGTCTATAATTCACCCCTCCACTTT. Translating gives CASSIDGVYNSPLHF.

This clone was seen just once. The V and J genes are TRBV9 and TRBJ1-2; a weak D match, TRBD1 (6 bases). The CDR3 has 13 residues. V gave up 0 bases and J gave up 6 bases, with 9 bases separating them. CDR1 SGDLS and CDR2 YYNGEE come from the germline V gene. CDR3 DNA: TGTGCCAGCAGCGTAGCCGGGGGCGATGGCTACACCTTC. Translation gives CASSVAGGDGYTF.

This chain joins TRBV11-2 and TRBJ1-1, with D uncertain. V was trimmed by 0 bases and J by 1 base, leaving 9 bases between them. This CDR3 has 15 residues. In germline, CDR1 is SGHAT, CDR2 FQNNGV. In nucleotides, the CDR3 is TGTGCCAGCAGCTTAGATCCTTTAGGGAACACTGAAGCTTTCTTT. Protein sequence: CASSLDPLGNTEAFF.

The chain employs TRBV10-3 and TRBJ2-1, with 7 nucleotides matching TRBD2. The germline V gene encodes CDR1 ENHRY and CDR2 SYGVKD. This CDR3 has 13 amino acids. V was pared by 0 bases and J by 13 bases, with 6 bases of the junction left unmatched. DNA for the CDR3: TGTGCCATCAGTGAGTCGACAAGCGGGAAACAGTTCTTC. As protein: CAISESTSGKQFF.

The chain carries TRBV27 and TRBJ2-7; TRBD2 matches at 16 bases. Germline V gives CDR1 MNHEY, CDR2 SMNVEV (reference sequence). The trim removed 6 bases at V and 2 bases at J, leaving 4 bases unmatched. The CDR3 has 16 amino acids. The CDR3 sequence is CASSTGTSGRAYEQYF. CDR3 in DNA: TGTGCCAGCAGCACGGGGACTAGCGGGAGGGCCTACGAGCAGTACTTC.

The gene calls are TRBV28 and TRBJ1-1; possibly TRBD1 for D (6 bases). The CDR3 length is 17 residues. Trimming left V 5 bases short and J 0 bases short, with 19 bases between. The germline CDR1 and CDR2 sequences are MDHEN and SYDVKM. The CDR3 DNA follows: TGTGCCAGCAGTCCGCCCACGGGACACCTAATGAACACTGAAGCTTTCTTT. Encoded protein: CASSPPTGHLMNTEAFF.

The chain uses TRBV5-1 and TRBJ2-7; 9 bases are shared with TRBD2. After removal of 3 bases from V and 4 bases from J, the junction contained 11 bases not matched to a gene. This CDR3 has 16 residues. The germline V gene has CDR1 SGHRS and CDR2 YFSETQ. Here the CDR3 reads CASSSISGTSSYEQYF. CDR3 nucleotides: TGCGCCAGCAGCTCTATTTCCGGGACTAGCAGTTACGAGCAGTACTTC.

The chain is built from TRBV20-1 and TRBJ1-1, with a tentative D call TRBD1 (5 bases). The germline gives CDR1 DFQATT, CDR2 SNEGSKA (reference sequence). V was cut by 4 bases and J by 3 bases, with 15 bases left in between. The CDR3 loop spans 14 amino acids. CDR3 in DNA: TGCAGTGCTACCCCGGGGGTAGGAGACACTGAAGCTTTCTTT. Residues: CSATPGVGDTEAFF.

This sequence joins TRBV5-1 and TRBJ2-2, with 7 bases lining up with TRBD1. The CDR3 is 13 amino acids. Germline V gene data show CDR1 as SGHRS and CDR2 as YFSETQ. J gave up 0 bases and V 8 bases, and 1 base lay outside the gene matches. The CDR3 DNA sequence: TGCGCCAGTGGGACAGCGAACACCGGGGAGCTGTTTTTT. Amino acid sequence: CASGTANTGELFF.

The rearrangement joins TRBV6-1 to TRBJ2-2; D remains ambiguous. The V gene lost 3 bases and the J gene lost 7 bases, with 9 bases spanning the gap. Germline CDR1 reads MNHNS; CDR2 reads SASEGT. This CDR3 has 13 residues. The CDR3 bases are TGTGCCAGCAGTGATCCCCCAGGCGGGGAGCTGTTTTTT. It encodes CASSDPPGGELFF.

This clone is labeled as large. The chain couples TRBV12-3 or TRBV12-4 to TRBJ2-5; D is tentatively TRBD1 or TRBD2 (5 bases each). V lost 6 bases and J 1 base, leaving 12 bases between the germline ends. This CDR3 contains 14 residues. CDR3 sequence (DNA): TGTGCCAGCAGCGTGGGACGGATCCAAGAGACCCAGTACTTC. Translating it yields CASSVGRIQETQYF.

The chain uses TRBV5-1 and TRBJ2-6; TRBD1 matches at 7 bases. V lost 0 bases and J lost 0; bases outside the gene matches: 0. CDR3 size: 16 residues. Looked up from germline, CDR1 is SGHRS and CDR2 is YFSETQ. This CDR3 is CASSLGDSSGANVLTF. CDR3 DNA sequence: TGCGCCAGCAGCTTGGGGGACAGCTCTGGGGCCAACGTCCTGACTTTC. Full variable domain (remainder filled in from reference TRBV5-1 and TRBJ2-6): KAGVTQTPRYLIKTRGQQVTLSCSPISGHRSVSWYQQTPGQGLQFLFEYFSETQRNKGNFPGRFSGRQFSNSRSEMNVSTLELGDSALYLCASSLGDSSGANVLTFGAGSRLTVL.

The rearrangement links TRBV19 to TRBJ1-2; D not certain. The CDR3 loop spans 13 amino acids. In germline, CDR1 is LNHDA, CDR2 SQIVND (reference sequence). Trimming removed 7 bases at V and 0 bases at J, with 9 bases between. The CDR3 DNA reads as TGTGCCAGTACTAGAACAGCTAACTATGGCTACACCTTC. Protein sequence: CASTRTANYGYTF.

The chain couples TRBV20-1 to TRBJ2-7; weak D call: TRBD2 (6 bases). Trimming pared 0 bases from V and 2 bases from J, leaving 14 bases between. This CDR3 spans 15 amino acids. Germline V gene lookup returns CDR1 DFQATT and CDR2 SNEGSKA (reference sequence). The CDR3 nucleotides are TGCAGTGCTAGAGATTACAGCGGGCAGACCTACGAGCAGTACTTC. It translates to CSARDYSGQTYEQYF.

The chain carries TRBV5-1 and TRBJ2-7; D is unclear. The CDR3 is 15 residues long. Germline CDR1 is SGHRS and CDR2 is YFSETQ. Between the trimmed V and J ends, which lost 4 bases and 3 bases, there was a span of 17 bases. The CDR3 sequence is CASSPQQISGYEQYF. CDR3 coding DNA: TGCGCCAGCAGCCCACAACAGATCTCCGGCTACGAGCAGTACTTC.

This clone turned up a few times. Here the CDR3 reads CASSHRDRGRLGELFF. CDR3 DNA sequence: TGTGCCAGCAGTCACCGGGACAGGGGGCGGCTCGGGGAGCTGTTTTTT. This chain links TRBV6-1 with TRBJ2-2; 12 nucleotides agree with TRBD1. Germline V gives CDR1 MNHNS, CDR2 SASEGT. CDR3 size: 16 residues. J lost 7 bases, V lost 5 bases, and 8 bases had no gene match.

The chain combines TRBV6-4 with TRBJ1-6; D not certain. The CDR3 has 15 amino acids. Germline V gene data show CDR1 as MRHNA and CDR2 as SNTAGT. V was trimmed by 0 bases and J by 5 bases, leaving 8 bases between them. The CDR3 loop reads CASSDSLGDNSPLHF. The CDR3 DNA is TGTGCCAGCAGTGACTCGCTTGGCGATAATTCACCCCTCCACTTT.

This rearrangement joins TRBV9 to TRBJ1-6; 9 bases agree with TRBD1. The CDR3 runs 16 residues. Germline trimming cut 0 bases from V and 8 bases from J; bases unmatched to any gene: 6. Germline lookup yields CDR1 SGDLS and CDR2 YYNGEE. CDR3 residues: CASSVAWWTGDSPLHF. Here the CDR3 DNA reads TGTGCCAGCAGCGTAGCTTGGTGGACAGGGGATTCACCCCTCCACTTT. Full variable domain (remainder filled in from reference TRBV9 and TRBJ1-6): DSGVTQTPKHLITATGQRVTLRCSPRSGDLSVYWYQQSLDQGLQFLIQYYNGEERAKGNILERFSAQQFPDLHSELNLSSLELGDSALYFCASSVAWWTGDSPLHFGNGTRLTVT.

This clone was seen many times. The chain couples TRBV30 to TRBJ2-7; D possibly corresponds to TRBD2 (6 bases). There are 13 residues in the CDR3. V was pared by 0 bases and J by 12 bases, with 18 bases between. The germline V gene has CDR1 GTSNPN and CDR2 SVGIG (reference sequence). CDR3 residues: CAWSVTTSPRPYF. Here the CDR3 DNA reads TGTGCCTGGAGTGTAACTACTAGCCCCCGACCGTACTTC.

The table lists this clone with a few counts. The J gene is TRBJ2-7, the V gene TRBV6-1, with 8 bases that match TRBD2. Germline V gives CDR1 MNHNS, CDR2 SASEGT. Unmatched junction bases numbered 7, after V lost 6 bases and J lost 3 bases. The CDR3 covers 14 residues. The DNA for the CDR3 is TGTGCCAGCAGCCGGGGGGGGCAGTGCTACGAGCAGTACTTC. Its protein is CASSRGGQCYEQYF.

This clone was observed a handful of times. The chain employs TRBV2 and TRBJ2-1; 10 bases are shared with TRBD2. V shed 4 bases, J shed 5 bases, and the junction held 5 bases outside the gene matches. This CDR3 spans 15 amino acids. Germline CDR1 is SNHLY and CDR2 is FYNNEI. The CDR3 is CASSGYSGGHNEQFF. The CDR3 DNA sequence: TGTGCCAGCAGTGGGTATAGCGGGGGGCACAATGAGCAGTTCTTC.

The chain recombines TRBV5-1 with TRBJ2-3; 8 nucleotides match TRBD2. Germline assignment: CDR1 SGHRS and CDR2 YFSETQ. J was trimmed by 4 bases and V by 0 bases; bases with no gene match: 4. CDR3 length: 15 residues. CDR3 protein: CASSLGSGGADTQYF. For the CDR3, the DNA is TGCGCCAGCAGCTTGGGATCGGGAGGGGCAGATACGCAGTATTTT.

This chain uses TRBV20-1 with TRBJ2-1; D not certain. The CDR3 covers 14 residues. The germline gives CDR1 DFQATT, CDR2 SNEGSKA (reference sequence). The V end was cut by 3 bases, the J end by 5 bases, with 14 bases between. The DNA for the CDR3 is TGCAGTGCTAGGGGTAGTCTTTCACACAATGAGCAGTTCTTC. Amino acid sequence: CSARGSLSHNEQFF.

This clone was found a few times. The V call is TRBV11-3, the J call TRBJ2-2; TRBD1 is a possible D gene (6 bases). CDR1 is SGHNT, CDR2 YENEEA, per germline. The CDR3 totals 15 residues. V was clipped by 5 bases and J by 0 bases, with 10 bases between them. CDR3 protein: CASSGRGANTGELFF. Written as DNA, the CDR3 is TGTGCCAGCAGCGGCAGGGGAGCGAACACCGGGGAGCTGTTTTTT. Full variable domain (remainder filled in from reference TRBV11-3 and TRBJ2-2): EAGVVQSPRYKIIEKKQPVAFWCNPISGHNTLYWYLQNLGQGPELLIRYENEEAVDDSQLPKDRFSAERLKGVDSTLKIQPAELGDSAVYLCASSGRGANTGELFFGEGSRLTVL.